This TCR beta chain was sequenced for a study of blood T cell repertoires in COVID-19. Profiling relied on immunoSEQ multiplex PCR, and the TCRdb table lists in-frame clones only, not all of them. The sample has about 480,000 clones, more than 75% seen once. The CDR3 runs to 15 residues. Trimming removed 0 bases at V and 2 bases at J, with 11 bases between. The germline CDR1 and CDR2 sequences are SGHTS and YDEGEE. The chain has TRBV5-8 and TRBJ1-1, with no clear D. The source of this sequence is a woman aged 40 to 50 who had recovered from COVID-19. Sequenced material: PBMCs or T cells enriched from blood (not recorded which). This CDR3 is CASSLVEGVNTEAFF. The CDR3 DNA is TGTGCCAGCAGCTTGGTGGAGGGAGTTAACACTGAAGCTTTCTTT. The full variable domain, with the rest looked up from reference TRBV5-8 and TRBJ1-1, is EAGVTQSPTHLIKTRGQQATLRCSPISGHTSVYWYQQALGLGLQFLLWYDEGEERNRGNFPPRFSGRQFPNYSSELNVNALELEDSALYLCASSLVEGVNTEAFFGQGTRLTVV.